The entry that follows covers one T cell receptor beta chain sequence. Its antigen is not known. The data belong to a study of Tregs in tolerant kidney transplant recipients. Method: immunoSEQ multiplex PCR; TCRdb's copy keeps in-frame clones and lacks some. Of about 69,000 clones in the sample, roughly 89% were seen once. V lost 6 bases and J lost 1, with 12 bases in between. Germline CDR1 and CDR2: SEHNR and FQNEAQ (reference sequence). The length of the CDR3 is 14 residues. Study-level findings and limits: Biological reproducibility was not directly addressed, but technical replication error appeared minimal.

Sequencing used CD4+ T cells from blood, obtained before the transplant. The clonotype originates from a human donor who received a combined kidney and bone marrow transplant. V and J are TRBV7-9 and TRBJ1-1; no definite D call. The CDR3 loop reads CASSPQLKNTEAFF. CDR3 in DNA: TGTGCCAGCAGTCCACAGCTGAAGAACACTGAAGCTTTCTTT.